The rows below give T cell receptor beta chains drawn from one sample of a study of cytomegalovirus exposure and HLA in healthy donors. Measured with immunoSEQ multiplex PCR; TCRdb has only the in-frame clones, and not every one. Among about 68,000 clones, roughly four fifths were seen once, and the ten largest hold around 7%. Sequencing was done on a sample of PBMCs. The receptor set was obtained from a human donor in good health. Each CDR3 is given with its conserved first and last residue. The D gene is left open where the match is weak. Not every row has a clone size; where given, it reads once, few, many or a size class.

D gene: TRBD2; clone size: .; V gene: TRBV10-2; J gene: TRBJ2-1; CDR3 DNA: TGCGCCAGCAGGGCGGGGGGGCTAAATGAGCAGTTCTTC; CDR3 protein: CASRAGGLNEQFF
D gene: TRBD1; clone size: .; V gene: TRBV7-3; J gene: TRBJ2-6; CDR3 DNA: TGTGCCAGCAGCTTAACCCCGGGACAGATCTCTGGGGCCAACGTCCTGACTTTC; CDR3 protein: CASSLTPGQISGANVLTF
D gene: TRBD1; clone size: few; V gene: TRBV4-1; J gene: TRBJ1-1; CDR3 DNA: TGCGCCAGCAGCCCGGGACAGCTCCGGATATACACTGAAGCTTTCTTT; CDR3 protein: CASSPGQLRIYTEAFF
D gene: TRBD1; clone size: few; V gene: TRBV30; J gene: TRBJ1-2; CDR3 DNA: TGTGCCTGGGTCAGGGGGCGGGGAAATACTAACTATGGCTACACCTTC; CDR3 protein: CAWVRGRGNTNYGYTF
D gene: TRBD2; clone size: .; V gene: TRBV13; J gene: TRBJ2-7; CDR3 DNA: TGTGCCAGCAGCTTACGAGCGGGGGGCGTCCTCCAGTTATACGAGCAGTACTTC; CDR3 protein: CASSLRAGGVLQLYEQYF
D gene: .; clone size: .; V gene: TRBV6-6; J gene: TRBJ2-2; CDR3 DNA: TGTGCCAGCAGAAGGGACATTACCGGGGAGCTGTTTTTT; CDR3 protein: CASRRDITGELFF
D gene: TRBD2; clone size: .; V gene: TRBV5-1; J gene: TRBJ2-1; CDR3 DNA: TGCGCCAGCAGCTTGGACTGGGGAGGGGTTATCAATGAGCAGTTCTTC; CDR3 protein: CASSLDWGGVINEQFF
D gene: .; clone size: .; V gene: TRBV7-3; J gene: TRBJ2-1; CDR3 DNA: TGTGCCAGCAGCGATCGAGGGGGGGAGTACAATGAGCAGTTCTTC; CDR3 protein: CASSDRGGEYNEQFF
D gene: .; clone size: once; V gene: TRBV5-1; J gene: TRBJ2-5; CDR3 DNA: TGCGCCAGCAGCTTGGTCGGGACCCAGTACTTC; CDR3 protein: CASSLVGTQYF
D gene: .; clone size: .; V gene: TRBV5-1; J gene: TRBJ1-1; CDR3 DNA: TGCGCCAGCAGCTTGGTCGGCGGACTCACTGAAGCTTTCTTT; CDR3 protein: CASSLVGGLTEAFF
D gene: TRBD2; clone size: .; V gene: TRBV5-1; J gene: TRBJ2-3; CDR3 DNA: TGCGCCAGCAGCTCCGGACTAGCGGGGGGTACTGCAGATACGCAGTATTTT; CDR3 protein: CASSSGLAGGTADTQYF
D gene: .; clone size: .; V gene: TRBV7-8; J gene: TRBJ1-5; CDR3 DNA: TGTGCCAGCAGCTCCAGGATTAGCAATCAGCCCCAGCATTTT; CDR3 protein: CASSSRISNQPQHF
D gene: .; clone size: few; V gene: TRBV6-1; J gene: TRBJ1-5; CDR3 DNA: TGTGCCAGCAGTGAAACTCGCGGTTACAATCAGCCCCAGCATTTT; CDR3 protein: CASSETRGYNQPQHF
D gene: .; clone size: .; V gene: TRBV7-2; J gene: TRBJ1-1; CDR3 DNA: TGTGCCAGCCAGGGGATGGCAGGGCTGAACACTGAAGCTTTCTTT; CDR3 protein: CASQGMAGLNTEAFF
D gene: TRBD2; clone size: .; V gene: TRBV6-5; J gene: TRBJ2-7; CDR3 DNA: TGTGCCAGCAGTTACACGGCGGGGGGATCCTACGAGCAGTACTTC; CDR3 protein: CASSYTAGGSYEQYF
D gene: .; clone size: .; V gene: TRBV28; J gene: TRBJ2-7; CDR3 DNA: TGTGCCAGCAGCCCTGGGGCGGTGAGCTCCTACGAGCAGTACTTC; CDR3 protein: CASSPGAVSSYEQYF
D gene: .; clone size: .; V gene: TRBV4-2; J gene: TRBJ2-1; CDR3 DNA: TGTGCCAGCAGCCACTCCTCCGGGAGAAATGAGCAGTTCTTC; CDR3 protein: CASSHSSGRNEQFF
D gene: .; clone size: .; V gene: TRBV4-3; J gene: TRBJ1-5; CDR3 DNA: TGCGCCAGCAGCCAAGATACGGGTTCGGCAGCCCAGCATTTT; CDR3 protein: CASSQDTGSAAQHF
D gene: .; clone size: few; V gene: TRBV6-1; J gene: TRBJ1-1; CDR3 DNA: TGTGCCAGCAGTGAAAGGGAGTTAGGCGTAATGAACACTGAAGCTTTCTTT; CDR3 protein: CASSERELGVMNTEAFF
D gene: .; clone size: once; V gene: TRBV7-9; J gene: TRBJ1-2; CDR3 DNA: TGTGCCAGCAGCTTAGAATCAATGGGGGGACCCAACTATGGCTACACCTTC; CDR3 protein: CASSLESMGGPNYGYTF
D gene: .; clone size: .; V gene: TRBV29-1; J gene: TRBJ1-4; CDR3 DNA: TGCAGCGTTGTAATCAGGGAAAAGTCAACTAATGAAAAACTGTTTTTT; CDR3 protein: CSVVIREKSTNEKLFF
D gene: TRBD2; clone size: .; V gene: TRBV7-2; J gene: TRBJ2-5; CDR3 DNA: TGTGCCAGCAGCTCCACAATAGCGGGGGTAGAGACCCAGTACTTC; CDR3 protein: CASSSTIAGVETQYF
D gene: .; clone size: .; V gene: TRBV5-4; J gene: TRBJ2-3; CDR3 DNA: TGTGCCAGCAGCTTGGATGTAGCCCAGGATACGCAGTATTTT; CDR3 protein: CASSLDVAQDTQYF
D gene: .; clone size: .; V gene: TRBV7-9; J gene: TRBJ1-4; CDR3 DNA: TGTGCCAGCACACGGAGACAGGTTAATGAAAAACTGTTTTTT; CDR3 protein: CASTRRQVNEKLFF